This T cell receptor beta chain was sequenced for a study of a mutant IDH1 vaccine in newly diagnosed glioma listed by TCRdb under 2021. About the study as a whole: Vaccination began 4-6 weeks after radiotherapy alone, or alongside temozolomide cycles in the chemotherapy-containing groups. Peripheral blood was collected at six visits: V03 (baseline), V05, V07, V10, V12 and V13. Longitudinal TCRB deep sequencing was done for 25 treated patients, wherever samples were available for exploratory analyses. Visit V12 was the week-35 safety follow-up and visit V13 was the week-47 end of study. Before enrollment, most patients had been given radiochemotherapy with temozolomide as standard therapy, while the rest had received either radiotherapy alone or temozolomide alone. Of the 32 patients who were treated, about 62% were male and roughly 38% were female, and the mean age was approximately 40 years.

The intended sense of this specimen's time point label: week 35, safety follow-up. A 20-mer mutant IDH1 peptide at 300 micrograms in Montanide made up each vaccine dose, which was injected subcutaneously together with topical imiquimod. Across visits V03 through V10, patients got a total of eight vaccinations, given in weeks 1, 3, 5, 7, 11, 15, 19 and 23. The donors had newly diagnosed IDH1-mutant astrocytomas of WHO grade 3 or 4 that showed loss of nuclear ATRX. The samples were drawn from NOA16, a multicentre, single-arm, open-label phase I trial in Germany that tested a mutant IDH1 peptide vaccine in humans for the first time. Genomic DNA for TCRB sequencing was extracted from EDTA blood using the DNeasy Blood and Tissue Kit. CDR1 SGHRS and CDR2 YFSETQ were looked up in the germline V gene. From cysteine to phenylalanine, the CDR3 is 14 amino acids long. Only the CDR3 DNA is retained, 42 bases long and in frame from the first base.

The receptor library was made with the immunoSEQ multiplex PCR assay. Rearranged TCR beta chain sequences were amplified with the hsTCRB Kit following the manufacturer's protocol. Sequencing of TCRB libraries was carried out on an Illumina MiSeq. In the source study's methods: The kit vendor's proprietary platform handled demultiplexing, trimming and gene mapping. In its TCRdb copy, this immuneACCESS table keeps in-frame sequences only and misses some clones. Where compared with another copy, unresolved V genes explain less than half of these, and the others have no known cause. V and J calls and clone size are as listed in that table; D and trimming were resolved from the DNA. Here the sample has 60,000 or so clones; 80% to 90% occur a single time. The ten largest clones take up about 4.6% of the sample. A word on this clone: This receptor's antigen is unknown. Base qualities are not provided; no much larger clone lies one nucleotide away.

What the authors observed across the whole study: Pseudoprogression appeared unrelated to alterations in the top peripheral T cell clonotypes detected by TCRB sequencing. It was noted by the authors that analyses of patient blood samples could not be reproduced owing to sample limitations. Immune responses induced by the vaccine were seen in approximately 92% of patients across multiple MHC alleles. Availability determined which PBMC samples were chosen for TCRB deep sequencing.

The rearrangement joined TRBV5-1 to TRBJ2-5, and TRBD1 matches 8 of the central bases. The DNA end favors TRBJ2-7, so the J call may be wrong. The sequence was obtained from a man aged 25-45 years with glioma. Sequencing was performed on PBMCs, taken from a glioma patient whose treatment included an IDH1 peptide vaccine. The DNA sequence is TGCGCCAGCAGCGGTCATGGACAGGGCTACGAGCAGTACTTC. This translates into CASSGHGQGYEQYF.